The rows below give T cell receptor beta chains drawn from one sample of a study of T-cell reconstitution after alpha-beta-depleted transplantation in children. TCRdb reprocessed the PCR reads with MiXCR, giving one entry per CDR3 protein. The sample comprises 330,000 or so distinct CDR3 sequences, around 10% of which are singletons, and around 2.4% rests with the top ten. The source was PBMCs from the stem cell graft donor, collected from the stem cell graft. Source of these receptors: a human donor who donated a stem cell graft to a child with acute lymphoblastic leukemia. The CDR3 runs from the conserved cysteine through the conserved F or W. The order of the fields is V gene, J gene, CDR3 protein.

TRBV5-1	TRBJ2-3	CASSLEQSGTDTQYF
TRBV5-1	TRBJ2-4	CASSLESPIAKNIQYF
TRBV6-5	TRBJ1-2	CASSRPTGLIYGYTF
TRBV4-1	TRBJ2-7	CASSQHRESRGEQYF
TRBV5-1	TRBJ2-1	CASSLAGGGSSYNEQFF
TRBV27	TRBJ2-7	CASSLSGSEQYF
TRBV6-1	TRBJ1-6	CASSQPGMDSPLHF
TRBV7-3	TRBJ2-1	CASSLSLASAYNEQFF
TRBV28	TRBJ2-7	CASYPAGQGLNEQYF
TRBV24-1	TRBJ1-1	CATRGGWNTEAFF
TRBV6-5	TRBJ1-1	CASSYSGGPVAFF
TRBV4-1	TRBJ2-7	CASSPWGLVGQDAYEQYF
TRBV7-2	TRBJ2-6	CASSSRTGQANVLTF
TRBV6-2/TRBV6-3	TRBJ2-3	CASSYGTEQYF
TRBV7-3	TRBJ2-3	CASSGPNAESRTDTQYF
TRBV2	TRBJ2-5	CASSMGLAGVETQYF
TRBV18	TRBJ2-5	CASSRQGQGQETQYF
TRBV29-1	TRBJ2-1	CSVVGGSSYNEQFF
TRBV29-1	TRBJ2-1	CSEKGYNEQFF
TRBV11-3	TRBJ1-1	CASSLDGRGGNTEAFF
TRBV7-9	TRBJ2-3	CASSSRLAGTTDTQYF
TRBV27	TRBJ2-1	CASSRTGSYNEQFF
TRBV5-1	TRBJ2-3	CASSLETTSGADTQYF
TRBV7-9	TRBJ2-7	CASSLAWDSTYEQYF
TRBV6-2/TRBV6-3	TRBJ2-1	CASLWASGSGEQFF
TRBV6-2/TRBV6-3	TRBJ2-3	CASSSHLTSGIPDTQYF
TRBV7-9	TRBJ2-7	CASSPSGRAYEQYF
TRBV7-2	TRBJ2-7	CASSSDQQGAGYEQYF
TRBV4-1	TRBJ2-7	CASSPGQGLDEQYF
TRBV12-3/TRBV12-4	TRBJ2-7	CASSSTGVAYEQYF
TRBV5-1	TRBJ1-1	CASTVEDRWNTEAFF
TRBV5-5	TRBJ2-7	CASSLLSNYEQYF
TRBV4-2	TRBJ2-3	CASSQDHREGTQYF
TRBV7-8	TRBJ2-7	CASSPSAGVEQYF
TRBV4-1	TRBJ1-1	CASSPHVAAAGSEAFF
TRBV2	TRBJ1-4	CASNQETGITNEKLFF
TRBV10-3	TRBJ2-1	CAISVGASVNEQFF
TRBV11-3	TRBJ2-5	CASSQRTGGPETQYF
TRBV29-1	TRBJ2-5	CSVTFSGSGFREWETQYF
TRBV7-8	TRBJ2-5	CASSSRDPNGLAGSRETQYF
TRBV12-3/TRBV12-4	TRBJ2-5	CASSLGPGLETQYF
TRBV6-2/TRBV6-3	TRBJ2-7	CASRAAAGYYEQYF
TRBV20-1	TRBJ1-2	CSARGRGKLPGYTF
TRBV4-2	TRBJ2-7	CASSQVGLNSSSYEQYF
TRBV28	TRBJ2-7	CASSVSGGTHEQYF
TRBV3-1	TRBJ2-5	CASNSLGETQYF
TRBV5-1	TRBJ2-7	CASSLDVGLRSEQYF
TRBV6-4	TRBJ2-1	CASSPPGGEGIRGNEQFF